This entry concerns a single T cell receptor beta chain. With random hexamers, reverse transcription was performed on roughly 0.45 to 1 ug of RNA. Amplification of TCR beta CDR3 was carried out by immunoSEQ multiplex PCR, which covered 54 Vbeta and 13 Jbeta segments. Each CDR3 protein is one row after TCRdb ran MiXCR on the immunoSEQ multiplex PCR reads. Among about 120,000 distinct CDR3 sequences listed, around 96% were seen once. This specimen comes from a study of CD8 T cells in Susac syndrome. The germline V gene has CDR1 SGHDT and CDR2 YYEEEE. The CDR3 totals 14 residues. V lost 4 bases and J 3 bases, leaving 13 bases between the germline ends.

This clonotype was obtained from a human donor with Susac syndrome. Sequenced sample: CD8+ T cells from PBMCs. This rearrangement joins TRBV5-6 to TRBJ1-2, with a weak D call TRBD1 (6 bases). CDR3 bases: TGTGCCAGCAGCGACCTGGGACACGACTATGGCTACACCTTC. Translating gives CASSDLGHDYGYTF.